Following are 23 T cell receptor beta chains from one sample sequenced in a study of regulatory T cells in long-lasting Graves disease. With iRepertoire HTBI primers and Arm-PCR of CDR3 regions, TCR beta libraries were built. TCRdb re-analysed the multiplex PCR reads in MiXCR, keeping a single row per CDR3 protein. Among 360,000 or so distinct CDR3 sequences listed, roughly 17% were seen once. Time point of the sample: newly diagnosed GD, antithyroid drugs for less than 3 months. Isolated PBMC RNA provided the starting material for the TCR library. These data were also filed under a second study, of T cells in Graves' hyperthyroidism and ophthalmopathy.

The sequencing used peripheral blood mononuclear cells (PBMCs), collected at new diagnosis, from a patient treated with antithyroid drugs. These receptor sequences come from a woman between 18 and 30 years old with Graves disease.

The rearrangement uses TRBV5-1 and TRBJ1-1, with a possible D match to TRBD1 (6 bases). V lost 4 bases, J lost 4 bases, and 23 bases lay in between. The CDR3 has 17 residues. Germline lookup yields CDR1 SGHRS and CDR2 YFSETQ. The CDR3 nucleotides are TGCGCCAGCAGCCGGGGGCGGGACACCCCGGGGGGCACTGAAGCTTTCTTT. Translating it yields CASSRGRDTPGGTEAFF.

The chain carries TRBV3-1 and TRBJ1-1; TRBD1 is a possible D gene (6 bases). This CDR3 spans 14 amino acids. From germline, CDR1 is LGHDT and CDR2 YNNKEL (reference sequence). V was clipped by 2 bases and J by 8 bases, with 15 bases between them. CDR3 sequence (DNA): TGTGCCAGCAGCCAACCTGGGGGCGGAACCGAAGCTTTCTTT. The encoded protein is CASSQPGGGTEAFF.

The table lists this clonotype with a few counts. The V gene is TRBV30, the J gene TRBJ1-1, with D hard to call. Per germline, CDR1 GTSNPN and CDR2 SVGIG (reference sequence). The CDR3 extends over 12 amino acids. Trimming left V 0 bases short and J 4 bases short, with 6 bases between. Here the CDR3 DNA reads TGTGCCTGGAGTGTAAGCATCACTGAAGCTTTCTTT. Amino acid sequence: CAWSVSITEAFF.

There are many counts of this clonotype. The chain employs TRBV18 and TRBJ1-2, with unresolved D. V was trimmed by 4 bases and J by 2 bases, leaving 11 bases between them. The CDR3 runs to 14 residues. The germline V gene has CDR1 KGHSH and CDR2 LQKENI. In DNA, the CDR3 is TGTGCCAGCTCACTCCAACCGCAAAACTATGGCTACACCTTC. It specifies CASSLQPQNYGYTF.

This clonotype was counted at least ten times. V and J are TRBV2 and TRBJ2-7, with 7 bases matching TRBD2. J lost 1 base, V lost 6 bases, and 9 bases had no gene match. This CDR3 is built from 15 residues. From germline, CDR1 is SNHLY and CDR2 FYNNEI. This chain's CDR3 is CASSQRGLTSYEQYF. For the CDR3, the DNA is TGTGCCAGCAGCCAGCGGGGACTTACATCCTACGAGCAGTACTTC.

This clonotype was detected many times. This rearrangement joins TRBV11-2 to TRBJ2-2; D is uncertain. From germline, CDR1 is SGHAT and CDR2 FQNNGV. The ends were cut back, 2 bases at V and 1 base at J, with 5 bases in the middle. CDR3 length: 14 residues. The CDR3 sequence is CASSLRWNTGELFF. The CDR3 nucleotides are TGTGCCAGCAGCTTAAGGTGGAACACCGGGGAGCTGTTTTTT. The full variable domain, completed using reference TRBV11-2 and TRBJ2-2, is EAGVAQSPRYKIIEKRQSVAFWCNPISGHATLYWYQQILGQGPKLLIQFQNNGVVDDSQLPKDRFSAERLKGVDSTLKIQPAKLEDSAVYLCASSLRWNTGELFFGEGSRLTVL.

This clonotype was seen ten or more times. The V gene is TRBV11-2, the J gene TRBJ1-2, with 7 bases aligning to TRBD1. Germline trimming cut 2 bases from V and 7 bases from J; bases unmatched to any gene: 16. There are 17 residues in the CDR3. Germline CDR1 and CDR2: SGHAT and FQNNGV. CDR3 nucleotides: TGTGCCAGCAGCTTATGGGCACAGGGGCAGGCAACGGGTGGCTACACCTTC. As protein: CASSLWAQGQATGGYTF.

V gene TRBV28 combines with J gene TRBJ1-2; 11 bases align to TRBD1. The CDR3 consists of 18 residues. Losses at the gene ends were 7 bases for V and 5 bases for J; bases not matched to a gene: 18. Germline assignment: CDR1 MDHEN and CDR2 SYDVKM. Written as DNA, the CDR3 is TGTGCCAGCATCACCCCCCGGACAGGGGGCTCGGTCCCGTATGGCTACACCTTC. Translation: CASITPRTGGSVPYGYTF.

This chain connects TRBV5-6 to TRBJ1-2, with no clear D. This CDR3 has 12 residues. Germline CDR1 reads SGHDT; CDR2 reads YYEEEE. With 4 bases removed from V and 6 bases from J, the gap between germline ends came to 10 bases. In DNA form, the CDR3 reads TGTGCCAGCAGCCTTATCGCGGATGGCTACACCTTC. Translated: CASSLIADGYTF.

The chain is built from TRBV7-9 and TRBJ2-1; maybe TRBD2 (5 bases). The germline gives CDR1 SEHNR, CDR2 FQNEAQ (reference sequence). The V end lost 2 bases, the J end lost 3 bases, and 14 bases lay between the germline ends. This CDR3 has 16 residues. DNA of the CDR3: TGTGCCAGCAGCTTAAACGATGCTAGCCGCTACAATGAGCAGTTCTTC. It specifies CASSLNDASRYNEQFF. The full variable domain, with the rest looked up from reference TRBV7-9 and TRBJ2-1, is DTGVSQNPRHKITKRGQNVTFRCDPISEHNRLYWYRQTLGQGPEFLTYFQNEAQLEKSRLLSDRFSAERPKGSFSTLEIQRTEQGDSAMYLCASSLNDASRYNEQFFGPGTRLTVL.

This clonotype was observed at least ten times. This rearrangement joins TRBV11-2 to TRBJ2-3; D is perhaps TRBD1 (5 bases). The CDR3 is made up of 14 amino acids. Germline loops: CDR1 SGHAT, CDR2 FQNNGV. Trimming left V 1 base short and J 4 bases short, with 9 bases between. Here the CDR3 reads CASSLGRGPDTQYF. The CDR3 bases are TGTGCCAGCAGCTTAGGTAGGGGTCCAGATACGCAGTATTTT.

This clonotype was observed at least ten times. The rearrangement links TRBV5-5 to TRBJ2-1; D unclear. Germline V gene sequence: CDR1 SGHKS, CDR2 YYEKEE (reference sequence). This CDR3 spans 11 amino acids. Trimming cost V 4 bases and J 9 bases, with 8 bases left between them. This CDR3 reads CASSLSAEQFF. The CDR3, as DNA: TGTGCCAGCAGCCTTTCCGCTGAGCAGTTCTTC.

The chain has TRBV10-2 and TRBJ1-1; no reliable D call. CDR3 length equals 14 residues. With 7 bases removed from V and 0 bases from J, the gap between germline ends came to 12 bases. Germline V gene data show CDR1 as WSHSY and CDR2 as SAAADI. CDR3 sequence (DNA): TGCGCCAGCACGCCAGCCCAGTTGAACACTGAAGCTTTCTTT. Translation: CASTPAQLNTEAFF.

J is TRBJ2-3 and V is TRBV7-9, with 10 bases fitting TRBD2. The germline gives CDR1 SEHNR, CDR2 FQNEAQ (reference sequence). The V segment lost 4 bases and the J segment 3 bases; nucleotides outside the gene matches: 10. The CDR3 is 17 residues long. The chain's CDR3 is CASSSPPGLAITDTQYF. In DNA form, the CDR3 reads TGTGCCAGCAGCTCCCCCCCGGGACTAGCGATAACAGATACGCAGTATTTT.

This clonotype was detected many times. The chain employs TRBV5-1 and TRBJ2-7; TRBD1 matches 9 bases. This CDR3 has 14 residues. V dropped 4 bases and J dropped 4; count of bases not matched to a gene: 6. The germline V gene has CDR1 SGHRS and CDR2 YFSETQ. CDR3 DNA: TGCGCCAGCAGCGGGCCGGGACAGGGTTACGAGCAGTACTTC. Protein sequence: CASSGPGQGYEQYF.

This clonotype was counted only a few times. The chain carries TRBV4-1 and TRBJ2-7; 7 bases match TRBD1. The CDR3 spans 14 residues. V lost 1 base, J lost 7 bases, and 7 bases stayed unmatched. CDR1 is MGHRA, CDR2 YSYEKL, per germline. Here the CDR3 reads CASSQVEQGWEQYF. CDR3 bases: TGCGCCAGCAGCCAAGTGGAACAGGGGTGGGAGCAGTACTTC.

This clonotype was recorded many times. The V call is TRBV7-6, the J call TRBJ2-1; 13 bases are a match to TRBD2. Germline-derived CDR1 and CDR2 are SGHVS and FNYEAQ. The J segment lost 1 base and the V segment lost 7 bases, leaving 13 bases of the junction unmatched. This CDR3 contains 19 residues. The CDR3 is CASTGTSGDSLRSYNEQFF. The CDR3 nucleotides read TGTGCCAGCACAGGGACTAGCGGGGACTCACTCCGGTCCTACAATGAGCAGTTCTTC.

Notes on this clonotype: A clone one base away is much larger, so this may be a read error. The chain uses TRBV10-3 and TRBJ2-3, with a possible D match to TRBD1 (5 bases). V lost 11 bases and J lost 0, with 15 bases in between. The CDR3 is made up of 14 amino acids. The germline V gene encodes CDR1 ENHRY and CDR2 SYGVKD. The CDR3 sequence: CAFRAGQSTDTQYF. CDR3 nucleotides: TGTGCCTTCCGGGCAGGACAAAGCACAGATACGCAGTATTTT.

This clonotype came up many times. The chain links TRBV3-1 to TRBJ2-1; 7 nucleotides agree with TRBD1. The CDR3 spans 16 residues. CDR1 and CDR2 (germline): LGHDT, YNNKEL (reference sequence). V shed 0 bases, J shed 4 bases, and the junction held 6 bases outside the gene matches. CDR3 coding DNA: TGTGCCAGCAGCCAAGATCTACAGGGGCGATACAATGAGCAGTTCTTC. Translation gives CASSQDLQGRYNEQFF.

This clonotype was found many times. The germline gene is not matched at one end of the junction; a read error may be the cause. The J gene is TRBJ2-1, the V gene TRBV5-1; D perhaps matches TRBD2 (6 bases). In germline, CDR1 is SGHRS, CDR2 YFSETQ. This CDR3 has 16 amino acids. CDR3 region: CASSFKRVSSYNEQFF. The CDR3 nucleotides read TGTGCCAGCAGCTTTAAGCGGGTAAGCTCCTACAATGAGCAGTTCTTC.

This clonotype was counted ten times or more. The chain couples TRBV11-2 to TRBJ2-7; TRBD1 might be the D (5 bases). Germline assignment: CDR1 SGHAT and CDR2 FQNNGV. Trimming removed 5 bases from V and 0 bases from J, with 11 bases in between. This CDR3 has 14 residues. Here the CDR3 reads CASSRPQGSYEQYF. The DNA of the CDR3 is TGTGCCAGCAGCCGGCCGCAGGGCTCCTACGAGCAGTACTTC.

This clonotype has at least ten counts. DNA of the CDR3: TGCGCCAGCGGGACTAGCGGGAGCTCCTACGAGCAGTACTTC. This encodes CASGTSGSSYEQYF. J is TRBJ2-7 and V is TRBV5-1, with TRBD2 identical over 14 bases. The V and J ends lost 7 bases and 0 bases, in that order; junction bases with no gene match: 0. CDR1 is SGHRS and CDR2 is YFSETQ in the germline V gene. CDR3 length: 14 residues.

The chain has TRBV20-1 and TRBJ2-7; D gene unclear. Germline values: CDR1 DFQATT, CDR2 SNEGSKA (reference sequence). V was shortened by 3 bases and J by 3 bases, with 18 bases between the two germline ends. The CDR3 runs 15 residues. Here the CDR3 reads CSASGASRINYEQYF. The CDR3, as DNA: TGCAGTGCTAGTGGTGCCTCCAGAATAAACTACGAGCAGTACTTC.